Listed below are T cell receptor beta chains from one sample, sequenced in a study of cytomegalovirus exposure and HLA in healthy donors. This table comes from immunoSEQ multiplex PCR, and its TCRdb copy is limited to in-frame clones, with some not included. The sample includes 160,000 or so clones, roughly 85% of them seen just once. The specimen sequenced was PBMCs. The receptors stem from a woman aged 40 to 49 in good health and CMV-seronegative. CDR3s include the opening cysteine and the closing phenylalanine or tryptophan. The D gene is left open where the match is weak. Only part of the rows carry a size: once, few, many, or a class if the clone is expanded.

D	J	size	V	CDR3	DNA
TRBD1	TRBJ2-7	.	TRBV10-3	CAISVDRGQEQYF	TGTGCCATCAGCGTAGACAGGGGTCAGGAGCAGTACTTC
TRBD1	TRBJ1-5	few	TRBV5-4	CASSQDSGGRQPQHF	TGTGCCAGCAGCCAAGATTCAGGGGGAAGACAGCCCCAGCATTTT
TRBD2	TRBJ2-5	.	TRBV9	CASSLSGRPQETQYF	TGTGCCAGCAGCCTTAGCGGGAGGCCCCAAGAGACCCAGTACTTC
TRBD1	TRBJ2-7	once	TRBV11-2	CASSRGQRPYEQYF	TGTGCCAGCAGCAGGGGACAGAGACCCTACGAGCAGTACTTC
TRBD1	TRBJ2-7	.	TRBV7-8	CASSPRTGPISYEQYF	TGTGCCAGCAGCCCACGGACAGGACCCATTTCCTACGAGCAGTACTTC
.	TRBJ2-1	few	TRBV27	CASSLEGYNEQFF	TGTGCCAGCAGTTTAGAGGGTTACAATGAGCAGTTCTTC
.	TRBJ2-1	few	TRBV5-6	CASSPAAASDRNEQFF	TGTGCCAGCAGCCCCGCGGCGGCTAGTGATCGCAATGAGCAGTTCTTC
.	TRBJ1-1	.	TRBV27	CASSSQRASEAFF	TGTGCCAGCAGTTCACAAAGAGCTAGTGAAGCTTTCTTT
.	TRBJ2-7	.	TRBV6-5	CASSPVPSYEQYF	TGTGCCAGCAGTCCCGTCCCCTCCTACGAGCAGTACTTC
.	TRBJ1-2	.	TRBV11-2	CASSLGYRDPRGYTF	TGTGCCAGCAGCTTAGGATACAGGGACCCCAGGGGCTACACCTTC
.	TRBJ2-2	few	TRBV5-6	CASSFQGPAGELFF	TGTGCCAGCAGCTTCCAGGGGCCGGCCGGGGAGCTGTTTTTT
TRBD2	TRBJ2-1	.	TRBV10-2	CASTLPAGVEQFF	TGCGCCAGCACCCTACCAGCGGGAGTTGAGCAGTTCTTC
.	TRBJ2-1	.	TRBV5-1	CASRWGAGGNNEQFF	TGCGCCAGCAGATGGGGGGCAGGGGGGAACAATGAGCAGTTCTTC
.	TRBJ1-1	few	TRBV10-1	CASSESRGVTEAFF	TGCGCCAGCAGTGAATCCAGGGGAGTGACTGAAGCTTTCTTT
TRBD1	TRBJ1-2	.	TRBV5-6	CASSSYQTGGPYGYTF	TGTGCCAGCAGCTCCTATCAGACAGGGGGACCCTATGGCTACACCTTC
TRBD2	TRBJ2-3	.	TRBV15	CATSKYGTSGRSTDTQYF	TGTGCCACCAGCAAATACGGGACTAGCGGTAGGAGCACAGATACGCAGTATTTT
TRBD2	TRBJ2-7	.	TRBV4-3	CASSQVSLGGSSYEQYF	TGCGCCAGCAGCCAAGTAAGCCTCGGCGGGAGCAGCTACGAGCAGTACTTC
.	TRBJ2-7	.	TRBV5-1	CASSFVTGGYEQYF	TGCGCCAGCAGCTTCGTCACTGGAGGGTACGAGCAGTACTTC
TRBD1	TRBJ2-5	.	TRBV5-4	CASSPGQGETQYF	TGTGCCAGCAGCCCGGGACAGGGTGAGACCCAGTACTTC
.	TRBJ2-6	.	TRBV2	CASSEGQGSSGANVLTF	TGTGCCAGCAGTGAAGGGCAGGGCAGCTCTGGGGCCAACGTCCTGACTTTC
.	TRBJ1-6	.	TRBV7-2	CASSLSSGGNSPLHF	TGTGCCAGCAGCTTAAGTTCCGGGGGTAATTCACCCCTCCACTTT
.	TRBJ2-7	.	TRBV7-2	CASSLRLGTMEQYF	TGTGCCAGCAGCTTACGACTAGGGACCATGGAGCAGTACTTC
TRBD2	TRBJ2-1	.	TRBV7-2	CASSGSGVSYNEQFF	TGTGCCAGCAGCGGTAGCGGGGTCTCCTACAATGAGCAGTTCTTC
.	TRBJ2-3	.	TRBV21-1	CASNQTGKGTDTQYF	TGTGCCAGCAATCAGACAGGGAAAGGCACAGATACGCAGTATTTT
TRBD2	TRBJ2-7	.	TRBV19	CASRLAATYEQYF	TGTGCCAGTAGACTAGCGGCCACCTACGAGCAGTACTTC
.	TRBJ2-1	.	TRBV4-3	CASSQDPGFNEQFF	TGCGCCAGCAGCCAAGATCCCGGGTTCAATGAGCAGTTCTTC
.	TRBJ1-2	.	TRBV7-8	CASSLKGDTGYTF	TGTGCCAGCAGCTTAAAAGGTGACACCGGCTACACCTTC